The entry below describes one TCR beta chain. These data belong to a study of blood T cell repertoires in COVID-19. Between the trimmed V and J ends, which lost 4 bases and 8 bases, there was a span of 17 bases. Germline values: CDR1 ENHRY, CDR2 SYGVKD. The CDR3 runs 15 residues. Sequenced by immunoSEQ multiplex PCR; TCRdb stores in-frame clones only, minus some. The data contain roughly 90,000 clones, around 81% of them singletons. The sample was peripheral blood. The chain recombines TRBV10-3 with TRBJ2-2; TRBD1 might be the D (6 bases). The clonotype comes from a woman aged 65 to 85 with acute or convalescent COVID-19. The CDR3 coding sequence is TGTGCCATCAGTGTATTGGGACAAGAAAAGGGGGAGCTGTTTTTT. It encodes CAISVLGQEKGELFF.